A selection of T cell receptor beta chains follows, all from one sample in a study of CD8+ T cells in alopecia areata. Clones were read by immunoSEQ multiplex PCR, and TCRdb kept only the in-frame ones, dropping some. The sample yields 200,000 to 250,000 clones, just over 65% seen once. The starting material was CD4+ T cells sorted from blood, obtained around week 42, from a patient treated with tofacitinib. The source of these receptors is a human donor with alopecia areata. CDR3s include the opening cysteine and the closing phenylalanine or tryptophan. D genes are given only for firm matches. For some rows the clone size is stated as once, few or many, or as a class when expanded; others skip it.

>TRBD1|TRBJ2-3|TRBV29-1|few
CSVKDRVDTQYF
TGCAGCGTTAAGGACAGGGTCGATACGCAGTATTTT
>.|TRBJ1-6|TRBV11-2|few
CASSLTSGTLNSPLHF
TGTGCCAGCAGCTTAACGTCCGGGACTCTAAATTCACCCCTCCACTTT
>TRBD1|TRBJ1-1|TRBV7-9|.
CASSLGQGTNTEAFF
TGTGCCAGCAGCCTCGGACAGGGGACGAACACTGAAGCTTTCTTT
>.|TRBJ2-1|TRBV9|.
CASSVMDLSYNEQFF
TGTGCCAGCAGCGTAATGGACTTATCCTACAATGAGCAGTTCTTC
>.|TRBJ2-1|TRBV30|.
CAWSVTLGNEQFF
TGTGCCTGGAGTGTAACTTTGGGCAATGAGCAGTTCTTC
>TRBD1|TRBJ1-6|TRBV30|.
CAWTRGKNSPLHF
TGTGCCTGGACCAGGGGGAAGAATTCACCCCTCCACTTT
>.|TRBJ2-7|TRBV4-3|few
CASSQGMRGNEQYF
TGCGCCAGCAGCCAAGGGATGAGGGGGAACGAGCAGTACTTC
>.|TRBJ1-2|TRBV29-1|.
CSVEGMEGSNYGYTF
TGCAGCGTTGAAGGAATGGAGGGGAGTAACTATGGCTACACCTTC
>.|TRBJ2-1|TRBV25-1|.
CASSDYRKDNEQFF
TGTGCCAGCAGTGACTATAGGAAAGACAATGAGCAGTTCTTC
>TRBD2|TRBJ2-5|TRBV29-1|.
CSVEDQAGGETQYF
TGCAGCGTTGAAGATCAGGCCGGGGGGGAGACCCAGTACTTC
>.|TRBJ2-3|TRBV5-1|few
CASSLRGMGTDTQYF
TGCGCCAGCAGCTTACGCGGAATGGGAACAGATACGCAGTATTTT
>.|TRBJ1-4|TRBV6-5|.
CASRKGQTNEKLFF
TGTGCCAGCAGAAAAGGACAGACTAATGAAAAACTGTTTTTT
>.|TRBJ1-1|TRBV29-1|.
CSVEDVGAEAFF
TGCAGCGTTGAAGATGTAGGGGCTGAAGCTTTCTTT
>TRBD2|TRBJ2-3|TRBV2|.
CASSLLAGGSDTQYF
TGTGCCAGCAGTCTTCTAGCGGGGGGATCAGATACGCAGTATTTT
>.|TRBJ2-3|TRBV10-1|.
CASSESTIDTQYF
TGCGCCAGCAGTGAGTCAACCATAGATACGCAGTATTTT
>.|TRBJ1-5|TRBV4-1|few
CASSHPGEPQHF
TGCGCCAGCAGCCACCCAGGGGAGCCCCAGCATTTT
>.|TRBJ1-1|TRBV30|.
CAWSVLGTGTEAFF
TGTGCCTGGAGTGTATTGGGGACGGGAACTGAAGCTTTCTTT
>.|TRBJ2-5|TRBV25-1|.
CASSPRGEETQYF
TGTGCCAGCAGTCCCCGGGGAGAGGAGACCCAGTACTTC
>TRBD2|TRBJ2-7|TRBV29-1|few
CSVDGGTSGAYEQYF
TGCAGCGTTGATGGCGGGACTAGCGGAGCCTACGAGCAGTACTTC
>.|TRBJ2-3|TRBV5-1|.
CASSLGDSTDTQYF
TGCGCCAGCAGCTTAGGGGACAGCACAGATACGCAGTATTTT
>.|TRBJ1-6|TRBV9|.
CASSSLYGNSPLHF
TGTGCCAGCAGCTCCCTGTACGGGAATTCACCCCTCCACTTT
>.|TRBJ2-3|TRBV29-1|few
CSARDRTTHTDTQYF
TGCAGCGCCAGAGACCGGACGACCCACACAGATACGCAGTATTTT
>TRBD1|TRBJ1-5|TRBV29-1|.
CSVQTGGGNQPQHF
TGCAGCGTCCAGACAGGGGGAGGCAATCAGCCCCAGCATTTT
>.|TRBJ1-5|TRBV2|.
CASRGTVSREQPQHF
TGTGCCAGCAGGGGGACCGTTTCCAGGGAGCAGCCCCAGCATTTT
>TRBD1|TRBJ2-5|TRBV7-2|.
CASSSAGTEKETQYF
TGTGCCAGCAGCTCTGCCGGGACAGAGAAAGAGACCCAGTACTTC
>.|TRBJ1-2|TRBV14|.
CASSQDRILYGYTF
TGTGCCAGCAGCCAAGACAGGATCTTGTATGGCTACACCTTC
>.|TRBJ2-7|TRBV25-1|.
CASSEWGGLGQYF
TGTGCCAGCAGTGAATGGGGGGGCCTGGGGCAGTACTTC
>.|TRBJ1-2|TRBV29-1|.
CSVEDLRDSYGYTF
TGCAGCGTTGAAGATCTTAGGGACTCCTATGGCTACACCTTC
>TRBD1|TRBJ1-1|TRBV2|.
CASLTGQGNTEAFF
TGTGCCAGCTTAACGGGACAGGGGAACACTGAAGCTTTCTTT
>TRBD1|TRBJ1-5|TRBV19|few
CASTSRTGNQPQHF
TGTGCCAGTACATCCCGGACAGGGAATCAGCCCCAGCATTTT
>.|TRBJ1-3|TRBV30|.
CACQTSGNTIYF
TGTGCTTGTCAGACCTCTGGAAACACCATATATTTT
>.|TRBJ2-6|TRBV20-1|.
CSAIGANVLTF
TGCAGTGCTATTGGGGCCAACGTCCTGACTTTC
>.|TRBJ2-4|TRBV6-5|.
CASSRDTNIQYF
TGTGCCAGCAGCCGGGACACTAACATTCAGTACTTC
>.|TRBJ1-5|TRBV15|.
CATSRDGLSNQPQHF
TGTGCCACCAGCAGAGATGGGCTTAGCAATCAGCCCCAGCATTTT
>TRBD1|TRBJ2-7|TRBV6-5|many
CASRTGTGSGEQYF
TGTGCCAGCAGAACCGGGACAGGGTCTGGCGAGCAGTACTTC
>.|TRBJ1-1|TRBV5-1|.
CASSLSSLFNTEAFF
TGCGCCAGCAGCTTGTCGTCACTATTTAACACTGAAGCTTTCTTT
>.|TRBJ1-1|TRBV14|.
CASSQAPLSTEAFF
TGTGCCAGCAGCCAAGCTCCCCTCTCCACTGAAGCTTTCTTT
>.|TRBJ1-5|TRBV4-3|.
CASSPHAAAGDQPQHF
TGCGCCAGCAGCCCTCACGCCGCGGCCGGAGATCAGCCCCAGCATTTT
>.|TRBJ2-4|TRBV7-2|.
CASSLGQVGSNIQYF
TGTGCCAGCAGCTTAGGGCAGGTTGGGTCAAACATTCAGTACTTC